A selection of T cell receptor beta chains follows, all from one sample in a study of blood T cell repertoires in COVID-19. TCRdb's table, derived via immunoSEQ multiplex PCR, lists solely in-frame clones and lacks some. The sample shows approximately 150,000 clones, around 87% of them seen only once. The sequenced material came from peripheral blood. These receptors were obtained from an older woman with active COVID-19. CDR3s include the opening cysteine and the closing phenylalanine or tryptophan. Fields, in order: D gene, J gene, V gene, clone size, CDR3 protein, CDR3 DNA. The D gene is left open where the match is weak. Size values are once, few and many counts, or a class for expanded clones, and some rows have none.

D gene: -; J gene: TRBJ1-2; V gene: TRBV19; clone size: -; CDR3 protein: CASSIDQGNYGYTF; CDR3 DNA: TGTGCCAGTAGTATAGACCAGGGAAACTATGGCTACACCTTC
D gene: TRBD1; J gene: TRBJ2-6; V gene: TRBV7-2; clone size: -; CDR3 protein: CASSQRDRGANVLTF; CDR3 DNA: TGTGCCAGCAGCCAGCGGGACAGGGGCGCCAACGTCCTGACTTTC
D gene: -; J gene: TRBJ2-5; V gene: TRBV7-2; clone size: -; CDR3 protein: CASSPRTGREAQYF; CDR3 DNA: TGTGCCAGCAGCCCCCGGACAGGAAGGGAGGCCCAGTACTTC
D gene: -; J gene: TRBJ1-5; V gene: TRBV5-1; clone size: -; CDR3 protein: CASSLDQNQPQHF; CDR3 DNA: TGCGCCAGCAGCTTGGACCAGAATCAGCCCCAGCATTTT
D gene: TRBD1; J gene: TRBJ2-7; V gene: TRBV3-1/TRBV3-2; clone size: once; CDR3 protein: CASSHPGQGTYEQYF; CDR3 DNA: TGTGCCAGCAGCCATCCCGGACAGGGGACTTACGAGCAGTACTTC
D gene: TRBD2; J gene: TRBJ2-5; V gene: TRBV9; clone size: once; CDR3 protein: CASSVQTSGQETQYF; CDR3 DNA: TGTGCCAGCAGCGTCCAGACTAGCGGACAAGAGACCCAGTACTTC
D gene: -; J gene: TRBJ2-2; V gene: TRBV5-4; clone size: few; CDR3 protein: CASSLNEAGELFF; CDR3 DNA: TGTGCCAGCAGCTTAAACGAGGCCGGGGAGCTGTTTTTT
D gene: TRBD1; J gene: TRBJ2-7; V gene: TRBV7-2; clone size: -; CDR3 protein: CASSTYRGRYEQYF; CDR3 DNA: TGTGCCAGCAGCACGTACAGGGGGCGCTACGAGCAGTACTTC
D gene: TRBD2; J gene: TRBJ2-7; V gene: TRBV5-1; clone size: -; CDR3 protein: CASSPQGTSGEQYF; CDR3 DNA: TGCGCCAGCAGCCCCCAGGGGACTAGCGGCGAGCAGTACTTC
D gene: -; J gene: TRBJ1-1; V gene: TRBV2; clone size: -; CDR3 protein: CASFNLGRGVEAFF; CDR3 DNA: TGTGCCAGCTTCAACCTGGGCAGGGGAGTTGAAGCTTTCTTT
D gene: -; J gene: TRBJ1-5; V gene: TRBV19; clone size: once; CDR3 protein: CASSIMLGRASYSNQPQHF; CDR3 DNA: TGTGCCAGTAGTATTATGCTGGGCAGGGCTTCATATAGCAATCAGCCCCAGCATTTT
D gene: TRBD2; J gene: TRBJ2-7; V gene: TRBV5-1; clone size: -; CDR3 protein: CASSLGLAGGYEQYF; CDR3 DNA: TGCGCCAGCAGCTTGGGACTAGCGGGAGGCTACGAGCAGTACTTC
D gene: -; J gene: TRBJ2-7; V gene: TRBV27; clone size: -; CDR3 protein: CASYPLAGEGSEQYF; CDR3 DNA: TGTGCCAGCTACCCACTAGCCGGGGAAGGGAGCGAGCAGTACTTC
D gene: TRBD2; J gene: TRBJ2-1; V gene: TRBV9; clone size: few; CDR3 protein: CASSGDGGGFILSSYNEQFF; CDR3 DNA: TGTGCCAGCAGCGGAGACGGGGGAGGGTTCATCCTTAGCTCCTACAATGAGCAGTTCTTC
D gene: -; J gene: TRBJ1-2; V gene: TRBV7-2; clone size: -; CDR3 protein: CASSLGGGLYGYTF; CDR3 DNA: TGTGCCAGCAGCTTAGGAGGAGGGTTATATGGCTACACCTTC
D gene: TRBD2; J gene: TRBJ2-2; V gene: TRBV7-2; clone size: -; CDR3 protein: CASSLELAGSGELFF; CDR3 DNA: TGTGCCAGCAGCTTAGAACTAGCGGGTTCCGGGGAGCTGTTTTTT
D gene: TRBD1; J gene: TRBJ1-1; V gene: TRBV6-5; clone size: -; CDR3 protein: CASSWDRVNTEAFF; CDR3 DNA: TGTGCCAGCAGTTGGGACAGGGTGAACACTGAAGCTTTCTTT
D gene: TRBD1; J gene: TRBJ1-4; V gene: TRBV30; clone size: -; CDR3 protein: CAWSSPGQGVGEKLFF; CDR3 DNA: TGTGCCTGGAGTTCACCGGGACAGGGAGTAGGAGAAAAACTGTTTTTT
D gene: -; J gene: TRBJ2-4; V gene: TRBV20-1; clone size: -; CDR3 protein: CSASILAKNIQYF; CDR3 DNA: TGCAGTGCTAGTATCCTAGCCAAAAACATTCAGTACTTC
D gene: -; J gene: TRBJ1-5; V gene: TRBV5-8; clone size: few; CDR3 protein: CASSRTRHSNQPQHF; CDR3 DNA: TGTGCCAGCAGCCGTACCCGACACTCCAATCAGCCCCAGCATTTT
D gene: TRBD2; J gene: TRBJ2-1; V gene: TRBV19; clone size: -; CDR3 protein: CASSLLAGFYNEQFF; CDR3 DNA: TGTGCCAGTAGTTTGCTAGCGGGGTTCTACAATGAGCAGTTCTTC
D gene: -; J gene: TRBJ1-3; V gene: TRBV24-1; clone size: once; CDR3 protein: CATSDGGFSNTIYF; CDR3 DNA: TGTGCCACCAGTGACGGCGGGTTTTCCAACACCATATATTTT
D gene: TRBD2; J gene: TRBJ2-2; V gene: TRBV6-5; clone size: -; CDR3 protein: CASSSRASGVPGELFF; CDR3 DNA: TGTGCCAGCAGTTCTAGGGCTAGCGGTGTGCCCGGGGAGCTGTTTTTT
D gene: -; J gene: TRBJ2-5; V gene: TRBV7-2; clone size: -; CDR3 protein: CASSLGPSQGTQYF; CDR3 DNA: TGTGCCAGCAGCTTAGGACCCAGCCAGGGGACCCAGTACTTC
D gene: -; J gene: TRBJ1-6; V gene: TRBV2; clone size: -; CDR3 protein: CASSEGRNNSPLHF; CDR3 DNA: TGTGCCAGCAGTGAGGGCAGGAATAATTCACCCCTCCACTTT
D gene: TRBD2; J gene: TRBJ2-2; V gene: TRBV15; clone size: few; CDR3 protein: CATSTLAGGNTGELFF; CDR3 DNA: TGTGCCACCAGCACCCTAGCGGGAGGGAACACCGGGGAGCTGTTTTTT
D gene: TRBD1; J gene: TRBJ2-1; V gene: TRBV7-6; clone size: -; CDR3 protein: CASSLGTGLLMNEQFF; CDR3 DNA: TGTGCCAGCAGCTTAGGGACAGGGTTATTAATGAATGAGCAGTTCTTC
D gene: -; J gene: TRBJ2-7; V gene: TRBV28; clone size: -; CDR3 protein: CASALGGERVYEQYF; CDR3 DNA: TGTGCCAGCGCCCTGGGGGGAGAAAGGGTCTACGAGCAGTACTTC
D gene: -; J gene: TRBJ2-7; V gene: TRBV4-2; clone size: once; CDR3 protein: CASSQEASGSSEQYF; CDR3 DNA: TGTGCCAGCAGCCAAGAGGCTAGTGGGAGTAGCGAGCAGTACTTC
D gene: TRBD2; J gene: TRBJ2-2; V gene: TRBV7-6; clone size: -; CDR3 protein: CASSLGTSGSYTGELFF; CDR3 DNA: TGTGCCAGCAGCTTAGGAACTAGCGGGAGTTATACCGGGGAGCTGTTTTTT
D gene: TRBD2; J gene: TRBJ2-1; V gene: TRBV29-1; clone size: -; CDR3 protein: CSAASGRTYNEQFF; CDR3 DNA: TGCAGCGCTGCTAGCGGGAGGACCTACAATGAGCAGTTCTTC
D gene: -; J gene: TRBJ2-2; V gene: TRBV6-2/TRBV6-3; clone size: -; CDR3 protein: CASSLSRGGTGELFF; CDR3 DNA: TGTGCCAGCAGCCTGTCGCGGGGTGGAACCGGGGAGCTGTTTTTT
D gene: -; J gene: TRBJ2-1; V gene: TRBV14; clone size: -; CDR3 protein: CASSQGAAEQFF; CDR3 DNA: TGTGCCAGCAGCCAAGGGGCAGCCGAGCAGTTCTTC
D gene: -; J gene: TRBJ1-2; V gene: TRBV2; clone size: -; CDR3 protein: CASSGGGDYGYTF; CDR3 DNA: TGTGCCAGCAGTGGGGGAGGGGACTATGGCTACACCTTC
D gene: -; J gene: TRBJ2-7; V gene: TRBV18; clone size: -; CDR3 protein: CASSLEYEQYF; CDR3 DNA: TGTGCCAGCTCACTAGAGTACGAGCAGTACTTC
D gene: -; J gene: TRBJ2-7; V gene: TRBV19; clone size: once; CDR3 protein: CASSIDSPYEQYF; CDR3 DNA: TGTGCCAGTAGTATCGACAGCCCCTACGAGCAGTACTTC
D gene: TRBD1; J gene: TRBJ1-5; V gene: TRBV28; clone size: few; CDR3 protein: CASSAGTGAGFPQHF; CDR3 DNA: TGTGCCAGCAGTGCCGGGACAGGGGCCGGGTTCCCCCAGCATTTT
D gene: -; J gene: TRBJ1-1; V gene: TRBV28; clone size: -; CDR3 protein: CASTTGTEAFF; CDR3 DNA: TGTGCCAGCACCACCGGCACTGAAGCTTTCTTT
D gene: TRBD2; J gene: TRBJ2-3; V gene: TRBV3-1/TRBV3-2; clone size: -; CDR3 protein: CASSWTSGSGFTDTQYF; CDR3 DNA: TGTGCCAGCAGCTGGACTAGCGGGAGCGGGTTCACAGATACGCAGTATTTT
D gene: TRBD2; J gene: TRBJ2-3; V gene: TRBV29-1; clone size: -; CDR3 protein: CSGSGTSGRGAVDTQYF; CDR3 DNA: TGCAGCGGATCCGGGACTAGCGGGAGAGGGGCCGTAGATACGCAGTATTTT
D gene: -; J gene: TRBJ1-6; V gene: TRBV5-5; clone size: -; CDR3 protein: CASSSMGVGGSPLHF; CDR3 DNA: TGTGCCAGCAGCTCGATGGGTGTGGGGGGTTCACCCCTCCACTTT
D gene: -; J gene: TRBJ2-2; V gene: TRBV18; clone size: -; CDR3 protein: CASSPLGGKNTGELFF; CDR3 DNA: TGTGCCAGCTCACCACTTGGCGGGAAAAACACCGGGGAGCTGTTTTTT
D gene: -; J gene: TRBJ2-7; V gene: TRBV6-5; clone size: -; CDR3 protein: CASSPRSPLYEQYF; CDR3 DNA: TGTGCCAGCAGTCCCCGGTCCCCGCTCTACGAGCAGTACTTC
D gene: TRBD1; J gene: TRBJ1-5; V gene: TRBV2; clone size: -; CDR3 protein: CASRERQGAGQPQHF; CDR3 DNA: TGTGCCAGCCGCGAGAGACAGGGGGCTGGGCAGCCCCAGCATTTT
D gene: -; J gene: TRBJ2-5; V gene: TRBV2; clone size: -; CDR3 protein: CASREDYNQETQYF; CDR3 DNA: TGTGCCAGCAGGGAAGACTACAACCAAGAGACCCAGTACTTC
D gene: -; J gene: TRBJ1-4; V gene: TRBV10-3; clone size: -; CDR3 protein: CAISGAGGRSEKLFF; CDR3 DNA: TGTGCCATCAGTGGGGCTGGAGGGAGATCTGAAAAACTGTTTTTT
D gene: -; J gene: TRBJ2-7; V gene: TRBV19; clone size: once; CDR3 protein: CASSPRGWPYF; CDR3 DNA: TGTGCCAGTAGCCCACGAGGATGGCCGTACTTC
D gene: TRBD1; J gene: TRBJ2-5; V gene: TRBV15; clone size: -; CDR3 protein: CATSRDVTGETQYF; CDR3 DNA: TGTGCCACCAGCAGAGATGTGACAGGGGAGACCCAGTACTTC
D gene: TRBD2; J gene: TRBJ2-5; V gene: TRBV30; clone size: -; CDR3 protein: CAAAGVETQYF; CDR3 DNA: TGTGCCGCAGCGGGAGTGGAGACCCAGTACTTC
D gene: -; J gene: TRBJ1-6; V gene: TRBV6-2/TRBV6-3; clone size: -; CDR3 protein: CASSSAGLGFSPLHF; CDR3 DNA: TGTGCCAGCAGTAGCGCGGGATTGGGGTTCTCACCCCTCCACTTT
D gene: TRBD1; J gene: TRBJ1-5; V gene: TRBV28; clone size: few; CDR3 protein: CASSFPQGKFGVSNQPQHF; CDR3 DNA: TGTGCCAGCAGTTTCCCACAGGGGAAGTTTGGGGTTAGCAATCAGCCCCAGCATTTT
D gene: -; J gene: TRBJ1-5; V gene: TRBV28; clone size: -; CDR3 protein: CASRGASNQPQHF; CDR3 DNA: TGTGCCAGCCGGGGAGCCAGCAATCAGCCCCAGCATTTT
D gene: TRBD1; J gene: TRBJ2-5; V gene: TRBV7-9; clone size: -; CDR3 protein: CASSPRGDRVYQETQYF; CDR3 DNA: TGTGCCAGCAGCCCTCGAGGGGACAGAGTGTACCAAGAGACCCAGTACTTC
D gene: TRBD1; J gene: TRBJ2-3; V gene: TRBV18; clone size: -; CDR3 protein: CASSPRGGADTQYF; CDR3 DNA: TGTGCCAGCTCTCCTAGAGGGGGCGCAGATACGCAGTATTTT
D gene: -; J gene: TRBJ1-1; V gene: TRBV19; clone size: few; CDR3 protein: CASTGFMNTEAFF; CDR3 DNA: TGTGCCAGTACAGGGTTTATGAACACTGAAGCTTTCTTT
D gene: TRBD1; J gene: TRBJ2-3; V gene: TRBV18; clone size: -; CDR3 protein: CASSLQGAVTDTQYF; CDR3 DNA: TGTGCCAGCTCCCTACAGGGGGCGGTCACAGATACGCAGTATTTT
D gene: TRBD1; J gene: TRBJ1-1; V gene: TRBV9; clone size: -; CDR3 protein: CASTLQGARTEAFF; CDR3 DNA: TGTGCCAGCACCCTGCAGGGGGCCCGAACTGAAGCTTTCTTT